This is a list of T cell receptor beta chains from one sample in a study of cytomegalovirus exposure and HLA in healthy donors. Clones were sequenced by immunoSEQ multiplex PCR, and TCRdb holds only the in-frame ones, with some missing. The sample has around 170,000 clones, 88% seen once. Sequenced: PBMCs. The receptor set was obtained from a young man in good health and CMV-seronegative. Each CDR3 is given with its conserved first and last residue. The D gene is left open where the match is weak. The size field is filled for only some rows; it gives once, few, many or a size class.

cdr3_nt	cdr3_aa	j_call	v_call	d_call	clone_size
TGTGCCAGCGGGGACTTAGCGGAGTCCTACGAGCAGTACTTC	CASGDLAESYEQYF	TRBJ2-7	TRBV28	.	.
TGTGCCAGCAGCAATATCTTATCGGGGCCCCAGCATTTT	CASSNILSGPQHF	TRBJ1-5	TRBV7-9	.	few
TGTGCCAGCAGTGATCGTAGGGGAATAGGGTATGGCTACACCTTC	CASSDRRGIGYGYTF	TRBJ1-2	TRBV6-1	.	.
TGTGCTAGTGGTTTGGGACAGAACACTGAAGCTTTCTTT	CASGLGQNTEAFF	TRBJ1-1	TRBV12-5	.	.
TGTGCCAGCAGTTACTCTTGGACAGGGTCGAGTGAAAAACTGTTTTTT	CASSYSWTGSSEKLFF	TRBJ1-4	TRBV6-5	TRBD1	.
TGTGCCAGCAGCCTGACAGGGGCTGGCTATGGCTACACCTTC	CASSLTGAGYGYTF	TRBJ1-2	TRBV11-2	TRBD1	.
TGTGCCAGCTCACCACCAGAGGACACCGGGGAGCTGTTTTTT	CASSPPEDTGELFF	TRBJ2-2	TRBV18	.	.
TGTGCCAGCAGTTTAGGCAAAAGGGGAACTGAAGCTTTCTTT	CASSLGKRGTEAFF	TRBJ1-1	TRBV28	.	.
TGCGCCAGCAGCTTCTCGGGATCCAACTATGGCTACACCTTC	CASSFSGSNYGYTF	TRBJ1-2	TRBV5-1	.	.
TGTGCCAGCAGCTTACCGGGACAGGGGGCAAAAGGCTACACCTTC	CASSLPGQGAKGYTF	TRBJ1-2	TRBV5-4	TRBD1	.
TGCGCCAGCAGCATTTCCTCGGGGGCCTACAATGAGCAGTTCTTC	CASSISSGAYNEQFF	TRBJ2-1	TRBV5-1	.	.
TGTGCCAGCAGTTACTCCGGACTAGCGGATGAGCAGTTCTTC	CASSYSGLADEQFF	TRBJ2-1	TRBV6-5	TRBD2	.
TGTGCCAGCAGCTCCCAATGGAAAATCAGCGGGAGGGCCTTAAATGAGCAGTTCTTC	CASSSQWKISGRALNEQFF	TRBJ2-1	TRBV7-2	TRBD2	once
TGTGCCAGCAGTCCTACCCATGAGCAGTTCTTC	CASSPTHEQFF	TRBJ2-1	TRBV27	.	once
TGTGCCACCATCAAAGGGACTAGCGGTTACGAGCAGTACTTC	CATIKGTSGYEQYF	TRBJ2-7	TRBV2	TRBD2	.
TGTGCCAGCTGGGGACTAGCGGGAGAGGGGGGGACCCAGTACTTC	CASWGLAGEGGTQYF	TRBJ2-5	TRBV28	TRBD2	once
TGTGCCAGCAGCATTGTGTCGTCAGTAATTAACTATGGCTACACCTTC	CASSIVSSVINYGYTF	TRBJ1-2	TRBV5-4	.	.
TGTGCCAGCAGCCTTAGTGTTTTGGAGACCCAGTACTTC	CASSLSVLETQYF	TRBJ2-5	TRBV7-6	.	.
TGTGCCAGCAGTCCAAATAACAGGGGTCAAGAGACCCAGTACTTC	CASSPNNRGQETQYF	TRBJ2-5	TRBV14	TRBD1	.
TGTGCCAGCAGTGTAGAGGGACTCCCGAGGACCCAGTACTTC	CASSVEGLPRTQYF	TRBJ2-5	TRBV27	.	.
TGTGCCAGCAGCTATGACGCGGCTGGAAACACCATATATTTT	CASSYDAAGNTIYF	TRBJ1-3	TRBV11-2	.	few
TGTGCCACCAGCAGGGACCGGGACTCTTACACTGAAGCTTTCTTT	CATSRDRDSYTEAFF	TRBJ1-1	TRBV15	.	.
TGTGCCAGCAGCTTGGCCGGGATTAACACTGAAGCTTTCTTT	CASSLAGINTEAFF	TRBJ1-1	TRBV5-6	.	.
TGTGCCAGCAGTTTCGGGGGAGGGGCGGATACGCAGTATTTT	CASSFGGGADTQYF	TRBJ2-3	TRBV27	TRBD2	.
TGTGCCATCAGTGAGAACCGTGATCCGAAACAGCAGTACTTC	CAISENRDPKQQYF	TRBJ2-4	TRBV10-3	.	.
TGTGCCAGCCGTAGGAGGGCGACAGCGAACACTGAAGCTTTCTTT	CASRRRATANTEAFF	TRBJ1-1	TRBV2	.	once
TGTGCCAGTAGTATTAGGGTCATGGTTGGGGGACAGGGGGCCTACGAGCAGTACTTC	CASSIRVMVGGQGAYEQYF	TRBJ2-7	TRBV19	TRBD1	.
TGTGCCAGCAGCTTAAACGAACTCCCATCCCACGAGCAGTACTTC	CASSLNELPSHEQYF	TRBJ2-7	TRBV7-8	.	once
TGTGCCAGCAGACCCCCCCCGGACAGCTTTAATGAAAAACTGTTTTTT	CASRPPPDSFNEKLFF	TRBJ1-4	TRBV28	.	.
TGCGCCAGCAGCCAAGACCCCGCGAGCGGGGGGTATGAGCAGTTCTTC	CASSQDPASGGYEQFF	TRBJ2-1	TRBV4-1	TRBD2	.
TGTGCCAGTAGTGGCCGGGACAGGGGGAACACCGGGGAGCTGTTTTTT	CASSGRDRGNTGELFF	TRBJ2-2	TRBV19	TRBD1	.
TGTGCCACCAGCAGCTCTTCAGTGACAACTAATGAAAAACTGTTTTTT	CATSSSSVTTNEKLFF	TRBJ1-4	TRBV15	.	.
TGTGCCAGCAGTACCGGTTGGGAGCAGTACTTC	CASSTGWEQYF	TRBJ2-7	TRBV27	.	.
TGTGCCAGCAGTTATAGGACAGCCTACGAGCAGTACTTC	CASSYRTAYEQYF	TRBJ2-7	TRBV6-1	.	.
TGTGCCAGCTGTCTCACCCGACAGGCCAGGGGAGAGACCCAGTACTTC	CASCLTRQARGETQYF	TRBJ2-5	TRBV5-6	.	once
TGTGCTAGCAGCTTAGGAGGGAACCAAGAGACCCAGTACTTC	CASSLGGNQETQYF	TRBJ2-5	TRBV7-7	.	.
TGTGCCAGCAGTTTAATCGGGACAGGGAACAACAATGAGCAGTTCTTC	CASSLIGTGNNNEQFF	TRBJ2-1	TRBV27	TRBD1	.
TGTGCCAGCAGTGCGTTAACAGGGGGCAACACTGAAGCTTTCTTT	CASSALTGGNTEAFF	TRBJ1-1	TRBV6-1	TRBD1	.
TGTGCCAGCAGTTTATTTTCTAGCGGGGGGCTTGGCTACAATGAGCAGTTCTTC	CASSLFSSGGLGYNEQFF	TRBJ2-1	TRBV27	TRBD2	.
TGTGCCAGCTCACCACTAGCGGGAGGGGGGGAGCAGTACTTC	CASSPLAGGGEQYF	TRBJ2-7	TRBV18	TRBD2	few
TGTGCCAGCAGCCCGGGGGACGAGCAGTACTTC	CASSPGDEQYF	TRBJ2-7	TRBV7-9	.	.
TGTGCTAGCAGCGGGACCCGGGGGGAGACCCAGTACTTC	CASSGTRGETQYF	TRBJ2-5	TRBV7-7	TRBD2	.
TGTGCCAGCAGTTTCTTCAGCGGTAACTCCTACGAGCAGTACTTC	CASSFFSGNSYEQYF	TRBJ2-7	TRBV27	.	.
TGTGCCAGCAGTGAGGCCAGCGGGGGATACAATGAGCAGTTCTTC	CASSEASGGYNEQFF	TRBJ2-1	TRBV6-4	TRBD2	.
TGTGCCAGTAGTATCGCCTATAGCAATCAGCCCCAGCATTTT	CASSIAYSNQPQHF	TRBJ1-5	TRBV19	.	.
TGTGCCAGCAGCTTGTTCAGTTACAATGAGCAGTTCTTC	CASSLFSYNEQFF	TRBJ2-1	TRBV5-4	.	.
TGTGCCAGCAGCTTAGGACTAGCGGGAGGGAAGCACTACTTCGAGCAGTACTTC	CASSLGLAGGKHYFEQYF	TRBJ2-7	TRBV11-2	TRBD2	.
TGTGCCAGCAGTCCTCGAGAGACCCAGTACTTC	CASSPRETQYF	TRBJ2-5	TRBV25-1	.	.
TGTGCCAGCAGCTTAGGGAACAGGGTGGCCGGGGAGCTGTTTTTT	CASSLGNRVAGELFF	TRBJ2-2	TRBV5-4	.	.
TGTGCCAGCAGTGACCCGGGACAGCACCAAGAGACCCAGTACTTC	CASSDPGQHQETQYF	TRBJ2-5	TRBV2	TRBD1	.
TGTGCCAGCAGGCACGCTAGCGCGAACTCCTACGAGCAGTACTTC	CASRHASANSYEQYF	TRBJ2-7	TRBV6-5	.	once
TGTGCCAGCAGGGGCACTGGAAACACCATATATTTT	CASRGTGNTIYF	TRBJ1-3	TRBV2	.	.